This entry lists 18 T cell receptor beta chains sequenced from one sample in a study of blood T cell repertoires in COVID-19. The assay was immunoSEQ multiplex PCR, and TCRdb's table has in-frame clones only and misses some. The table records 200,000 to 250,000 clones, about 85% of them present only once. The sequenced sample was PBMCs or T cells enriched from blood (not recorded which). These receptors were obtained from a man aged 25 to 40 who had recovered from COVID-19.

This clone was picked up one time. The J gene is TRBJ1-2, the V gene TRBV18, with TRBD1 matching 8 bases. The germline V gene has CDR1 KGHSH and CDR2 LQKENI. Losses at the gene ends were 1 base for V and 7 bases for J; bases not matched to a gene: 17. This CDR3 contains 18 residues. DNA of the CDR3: TGTGCCAGCTCACCACTGTCTATAAGGGCAGGGGGCGTGAGTGGCTACACCTTC. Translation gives CASSPLSIRAGGVSGYTF.

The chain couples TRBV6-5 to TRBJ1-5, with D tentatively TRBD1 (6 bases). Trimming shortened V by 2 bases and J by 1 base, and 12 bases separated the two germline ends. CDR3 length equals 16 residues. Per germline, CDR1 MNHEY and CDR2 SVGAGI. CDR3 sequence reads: CASSYGRGASNQPQHF. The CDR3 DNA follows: TGTGCCAGCAGTTACGGGCGGGGGGCGAGCAATCAGCCCCAGCATTTT.

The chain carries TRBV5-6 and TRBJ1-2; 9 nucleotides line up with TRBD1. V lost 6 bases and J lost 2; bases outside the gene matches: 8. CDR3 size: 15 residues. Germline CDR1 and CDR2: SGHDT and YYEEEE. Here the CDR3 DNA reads TGTGCCAGCAATCCTCTCGGGACAGGGAACTATGGCTACACCTTC. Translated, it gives CASNPLGTGNYGYTF.

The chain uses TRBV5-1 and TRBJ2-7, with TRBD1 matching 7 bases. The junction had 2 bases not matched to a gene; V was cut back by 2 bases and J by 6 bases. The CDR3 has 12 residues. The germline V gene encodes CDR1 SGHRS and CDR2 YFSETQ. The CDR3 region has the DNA TGCGCCAGCAGCTTAACAGGGGCCGAGCAGTACTTC. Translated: CASSLTGAEQYF.

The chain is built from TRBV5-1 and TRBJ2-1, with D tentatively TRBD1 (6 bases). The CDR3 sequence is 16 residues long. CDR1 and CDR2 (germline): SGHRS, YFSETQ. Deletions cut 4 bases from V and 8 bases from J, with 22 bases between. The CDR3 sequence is CASSQGTNIPTDEQFF. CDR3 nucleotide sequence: TGCGCCAGCAGCCAGGGGACAAATATACCAACGGATGAGCAGTTCTTC.

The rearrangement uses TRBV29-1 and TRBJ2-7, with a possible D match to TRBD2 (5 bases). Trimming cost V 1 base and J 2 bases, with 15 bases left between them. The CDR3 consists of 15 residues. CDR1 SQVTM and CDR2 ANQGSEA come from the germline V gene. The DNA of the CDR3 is TGCAGCGTTGAAGGGGGAAGCGGATCTGCCTACGAGCAGTACTTC. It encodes CSVEGGSGSAYEQYF.

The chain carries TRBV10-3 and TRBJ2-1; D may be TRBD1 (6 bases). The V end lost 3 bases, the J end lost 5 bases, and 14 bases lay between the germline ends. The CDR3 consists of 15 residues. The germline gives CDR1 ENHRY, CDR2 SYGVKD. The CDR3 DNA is TGTGCCATCAGTGAATACACAGGGAATCACAATGAGCAGTTCTTC. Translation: CAISEYTGNHNEQFF.

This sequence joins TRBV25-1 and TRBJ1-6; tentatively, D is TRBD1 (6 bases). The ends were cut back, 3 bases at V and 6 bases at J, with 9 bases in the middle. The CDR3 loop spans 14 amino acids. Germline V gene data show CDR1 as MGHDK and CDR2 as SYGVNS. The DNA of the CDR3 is TGTGCCAGCAGTGATTTAGGGGGTAATTCACCCCTCCACTTT. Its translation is CASSDLGGNSPLHF.

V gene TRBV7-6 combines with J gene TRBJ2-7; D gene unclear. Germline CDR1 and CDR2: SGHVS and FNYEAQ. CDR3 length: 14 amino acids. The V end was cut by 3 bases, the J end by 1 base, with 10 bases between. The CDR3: CASSLEIGSYEQYF. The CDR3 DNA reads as TGTGCCAGCAGCTTGGAGATTGGGTCCTACGAGCAGTACTTC. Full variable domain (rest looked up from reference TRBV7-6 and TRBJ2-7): GAGVSQSPRYKVTKRGQDVALRCDPISGHVSLYWYRQALGQGPEFLTYFNYEAQQDKSGLPNDRFSAERPEGSISTLTIQRTEQRDSAMYRCASSLEIGSYEQYFGPGTRLTVT.

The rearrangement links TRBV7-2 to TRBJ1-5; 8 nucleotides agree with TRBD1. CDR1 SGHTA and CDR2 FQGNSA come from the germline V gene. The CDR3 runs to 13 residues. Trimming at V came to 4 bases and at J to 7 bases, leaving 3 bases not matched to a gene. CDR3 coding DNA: TGTGCCAGCAGCTCAGGGGGCGGACAGCCCCAGCATTTT. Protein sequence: CASSSGGGQPQHF. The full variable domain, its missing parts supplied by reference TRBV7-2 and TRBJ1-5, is GAGVSQSPSNKVTEKGKDVELRCDPISGHTALYWYRQSLGQGLEFLIYFQGNSAPDKSGLPSDRFSAERTGGSVSTLTIQRTQQEDSAVYLCASSSGGGQPQHFGDGTRLSIL.

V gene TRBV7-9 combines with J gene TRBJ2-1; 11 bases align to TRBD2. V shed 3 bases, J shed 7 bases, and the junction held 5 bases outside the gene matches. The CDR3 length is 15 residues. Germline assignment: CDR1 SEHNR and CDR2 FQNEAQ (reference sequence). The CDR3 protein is CASSFYASGRNEQFF. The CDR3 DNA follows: TGTGCCAGCAGCTTTTACGCTAGCGGGAGGAATGAGCAGTTCTTC.

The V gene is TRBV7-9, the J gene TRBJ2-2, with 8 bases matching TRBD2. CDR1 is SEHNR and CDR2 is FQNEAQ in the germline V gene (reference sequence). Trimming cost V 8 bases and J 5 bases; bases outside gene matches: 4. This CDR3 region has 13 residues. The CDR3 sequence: CASGASGTGELFF. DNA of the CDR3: TGTGCCAGCGGTGCTAGCGGGACCGGGGAGCTGTTTTTT.

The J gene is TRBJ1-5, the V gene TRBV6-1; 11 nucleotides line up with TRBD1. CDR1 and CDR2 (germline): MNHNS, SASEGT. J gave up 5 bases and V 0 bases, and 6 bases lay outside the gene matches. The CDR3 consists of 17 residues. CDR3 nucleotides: TGTGCCAGCAGTGAAGCCCCGGACAGGGGGCGCGATCAGCCCCAGCATTTT. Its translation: CASSEAPDRGRDQPQHF.

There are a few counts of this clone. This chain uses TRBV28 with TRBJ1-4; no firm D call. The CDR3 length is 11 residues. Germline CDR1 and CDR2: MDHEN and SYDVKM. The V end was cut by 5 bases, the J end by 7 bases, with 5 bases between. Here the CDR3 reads CASSASEKLFF. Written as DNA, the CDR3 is TGTGCCAGCAGTGCGTCTGAAAAACTGTTTTTT.

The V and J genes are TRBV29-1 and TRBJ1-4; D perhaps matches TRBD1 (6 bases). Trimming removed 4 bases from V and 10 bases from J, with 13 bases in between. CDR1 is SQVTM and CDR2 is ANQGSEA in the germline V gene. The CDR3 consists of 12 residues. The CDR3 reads CSVGQGPGKLFF. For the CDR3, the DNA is TGCAGCGTTGGGCAGGGGCCTGGAAAACTGTTTTTT. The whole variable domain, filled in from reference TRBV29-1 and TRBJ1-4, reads SAVISQKPSRDICQRGTSLTIQCQVDSQVTMMFWYRQQPGQSLTLIATANQGSEATYESGFVIDKFPISRPNLTFSTLTVSNMSPEDSSIYLCSVGQGPGKLFFGSGTQLSVL.

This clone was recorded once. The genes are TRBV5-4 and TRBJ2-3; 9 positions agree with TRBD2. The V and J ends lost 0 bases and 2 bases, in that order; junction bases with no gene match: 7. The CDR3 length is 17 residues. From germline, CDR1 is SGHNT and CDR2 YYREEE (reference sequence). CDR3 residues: CASSLGAGGRATDTQYF. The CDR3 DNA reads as TGTGCCAGCAGCTTGGGAGCGGGCGGGAGGGCCACAGATACGCAGTATTTT.

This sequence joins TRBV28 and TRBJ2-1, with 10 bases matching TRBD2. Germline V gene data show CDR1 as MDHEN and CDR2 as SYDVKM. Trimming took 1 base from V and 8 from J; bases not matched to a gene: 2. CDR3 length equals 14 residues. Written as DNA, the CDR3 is TGTGCCAGCAGTTTATCCGGGACTAGCGATGAGCAGTTCTTC. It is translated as CASSLSGTSDEQFF.

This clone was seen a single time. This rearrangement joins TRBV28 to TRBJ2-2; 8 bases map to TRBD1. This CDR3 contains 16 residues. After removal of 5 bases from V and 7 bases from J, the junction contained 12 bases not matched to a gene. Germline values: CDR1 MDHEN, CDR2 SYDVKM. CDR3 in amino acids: CASSTPPRTGFGELFF. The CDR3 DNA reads TGTGCCAGCAGTACACCACCCCGGACAGGGTTCGGGGAGCTGTTTTTT.